A selection of T cell receptor beta chains follows, all from one sample in a study of T cells after yellow fever vaccination. TCRdb processed the 5' RACE reads anew with MiXCR; each CDR3 protein has one entry. The table records around 67,000 distinct CDR3 sequences, approximately 7% of them present only once. Sample: CD8+ T cells sorted from PBMCs, taken about 5 days after the first yellow fever vaccination. Source of these receptors: a man aged 18-30 years who received the YFV17D yellow fever vaccine. Both conserved end residues are part of each CDR3. Each record gives: J gene, D gene, CDR3 length, clone size, V gene, CDR3 DNA, CDR3 protein. A D gene is named only where the DNA matches it firmly. Not every row has a clone size; where given, it reads once, few, many or a size class.

>TRBJ2-2|TRBD2|18|few|TRBV7-6
TGTGCCAGCAGCTGGACTAGCGGGGGGGGACCAACTACCGGGGAGCTGTTTTTT
CASSWTSGGGPTTGELFF
>TRBJ1-3|NA|14|few|TRBV7-2
TGTGCCAGCAGCTTAGTCAGCTCTGGAAACACCATATATTTT
CASSLVSSGNTIYF
>TRBJ2-3|NA|13|few|TRBV4-3
TGCGCCAGCAGCCAAGATGGTGGAAATACGCAGTATTTT
CASSQDGGNTQYF
>TRBJ2-1|TRBD2|18|few|TRBV27
TGTGCCAGCAGTTCCGGGACTAGCCGCCTAGGATCCTACAATGAGCAGTTCTTC
CASSSGTSRLGSYNEQFF
>TRBJ1-1|NA|11|NA|TRBV5-1
TGCGCCAGCAGCTCCGGCTCTGAAGCTTTCTTT
CASSSGSEAFF
>TRBJ1-4|NA|12|NA|TRBV5-4
TGTGCCAGCAGCTATCGAAATGAAAAACTGTTTTTT
CASSYRNEKLFF
>TRBJ2-3|NA|17|NA|TRBV4-1
TGCGCCAGCAGCCAAGAGGTGTCTCGATATTACACAGATACGCAGTATTTT
CASSQEVSRYYTDTQYF
>TRBJ2-5|TRBD2|17|many|TRBV4-3
TGCGCCAGCAGCCAAGTGATTGCGGGGGACCGCCAAGAGACCCAGTACTTC
CASSQVIAGDRQETQYF
>TRBJ2-2|NA|19|few|TRBV11-1
TGTGCCAGCAGCTTAACCTACTCCTCTACTAGCTTGAGCACCGGGGAGCTGTTTTTT
CASSLTYSSTSLSTGELFF
>TRBJ2-3|TRBD2|16|few|TRBV6-4
TGTGCCAGCAGTGACTCCTCCGGGGGGGCCAAGGATACGCAGTATTTT
CASSDSSGGAKDTQYF
>TRBJ1-5|NA|13|many|TRBV12-3/TRBV12-4
TGTGCCAGCAACGTTGGCAGCAATCAGCCCCAGCATTTT
CASNVGSNQPQHF
>TRBJ1-1|TRBD1|14|few|TRBV6-5
TGTGCCAGCAGATTGACAGGGGGGGGAACTGAAGCTTTCTTT
CASRLTGGGTEAFF
>TRBJ2-1|TRBD1|14|few|TRBV12-3/TRBV12-4
TGTGCCAGCAGCCCGACAGGGCCCTTAAATGAGCAGTTCTTC
CASSPTGPLNEQFF
>TRBJ1-5|NA|15|many|TRBV5-1
TGCGCCAGCAGCTTGCGCGCAGGGAGCAATCAGCCCCAGCATTTT
CASSLRAGSNQPQHF
>TRBJ2-7|NA|15|few|TRBV7-2
TGTGCCAGCAGCATTCTATCGGGGGATCTCTACGAGCAGTACTTC
CASSILSGDLYEQYF
>TRBJ1-1|NA|15|NA|TRBV7-9
TGTGCCAGCAGCGACCTGGGGAGCTTGAACACTGAAGCTTTCTTT
CASSDLGSLNTEAFF
>TRBJ1-5|NA|15|few|TRBV5-4
TGTGCCAGCAGCCTGAGACGGAGCAGCAATCAGCCCCAGCATTTT
CASSLRRSSNQPQHF
>TRBJ1-6|NA|14|many|TRBV4-2
TGTGCCAGCAGCCAAGTCCAGGGCGGGTCACCCCTCCACTTT
CASSQVQGGSPLHF
>TRBJ1-1|NA|17|NA|TRBV7-9
TGTGCCAGCAGCTCCGGGGGGGGGCAGGCGGGATACACTGAAGCTTTCTTT
CASSSGGGQAGYTEAFF
>TRBJ1-2|NA|15|NA|TRBV7-2
TGTGCCAGCAGCGAGCTGAGGAGACCTAACTATGGCTACACCTTC
CASSELRRPNYGYTF
>TRBJ2-3|NA|14|many|TRBV20-1
TGCAGTGCTAGAGATGATGTTGGTCCAGATACGCAGTATTTT
CSARDDVGPDTQYF
>TRBJ1-1|NA|13|many|TRBV7-9
TGTGCCAGCAGCTTCGGGGGGGACACTGAAGCTTTCTTT
CASSFGGDTEAFF
>TRBJ2-1|TRBD2|17|few|TRBV5-4
TGTGCCAGCAGCTCCATTGGTAGCGGGGTAACCTACAATGAGCAGTTCTTC
CASSSIGSGVTYNEQFF
>TRBJ1-5|NA|16|few|TRBV4-1
TGCGCCAGCAGCCAAGAGACATTCGGACCAAATCAGCCCCAGCATTTT
CASSQETFGPNQPQHF
>TRBJ2-4|NA|15|few|TRBV19
TGTGCCAGTAGTCCCCTCGGGGGTACCAAAAACATTCAGTACTTC
CASSPLGGTKNIQYF
>TRBJ2-1|TRBD1|15|NA|TRBV5-1
TGCGCCAGCAGCTTAGGGACAGAAAACTACAATGAGCAGTTCTTC
CASSLGTENYNEQFF
>TRBJ2-7|NA|14|many|TRBV29-1
TGCAGCGTCCGAACCGGGACAACCTTCTACGAGCAGTACTTC
CSVRTGTTFYEQYF
>TRBJ2-3|NA|15|many|TRBV7-6
TGTGCCAGCAGCTTGGGAGGGGGGGGTACAGATACGCAGTATTTT
CASSLGGGGTDTQYF
>TRBJ2-1|TRBD2|17|many|TRBV7-9
TGTGCCAGCAGCTCCGGACTAGCGGGGCTCTCCTACAATGAGCAGTTCTTC
CASSSGLAGLSYNEQFF
>TRBJ2-3|NA|14|few|TRBV12-3/TRBV12-4
TGTGCCAGCAGCCCGGCGGGGTGGAGAGATACGCAGTATTTT
CASSPAGWRDTQYF
>TRBJ2-1|TRBD2|16|few|TRBV7-2
TGTGCCAGCAGCACCGGGACTAGCGGGGGGCTCAGTGAGCAGTTCTTC
CASSTGTSGGLSEQFF
>TRBJ1-4|NA|11|NA|TRBV9
TGTGCCAGTAGGGAAGGAGGAAAACTGTTTTTT
CASREGGKLFF
>TRBJ2-3|TRBD2|21|many|TRBV28
TGTGCCAGCAGTTTCCTACCGGGACTAGCGGGGGGGCCCCGCCTCCCAGATACGCAGTATTTT
CASSFLPGLAGGPRLPDTQYF
>TRBJ2-7|NA|15|few|TRBV3-1
TGTGCCAGCAGCCTACAACTAAGGTTTACCTACGAGCAGTACTTC
CASSLQLRFTYEQYF
>TRBJ1-1|NA|15|few|TRBV20-1
TGCAGTGTAATACCGGACAGAGGTGTGAACACTGAAGCTTTCTTT
CSVIPDRGVNTEAFF
>TRBJ2-4|NA|20|few|TRBV4-1
TGCGCCAGCAGCCAAGAAATCGGGCTTACGATTTATGAGGCCAAAAACATTCAGTACTTC
CASSQEIGLTIYEAKNIQYF
>TRBJ1-4|NA|13|many|TRBV5-1
TGCGCCAGCAGCTTGGGCCAGGATGAAAAACTGTTTTTT
CASSLGQDEKLFF
>TRBJ2-7|TRBD1|13|few|TRBV29-1
TGCAGCGTTGAGCGGACAGGGAGCTACGAGCAGTACTTC
CSVERTGSYEQYF
>TRBJ2-7|NA|14|few|TRBV27
TGTGCCAGCAGTTTAAGAGGGCGCCTCTACGAGCAGTACTTC
CASSLRGRLYEQYF